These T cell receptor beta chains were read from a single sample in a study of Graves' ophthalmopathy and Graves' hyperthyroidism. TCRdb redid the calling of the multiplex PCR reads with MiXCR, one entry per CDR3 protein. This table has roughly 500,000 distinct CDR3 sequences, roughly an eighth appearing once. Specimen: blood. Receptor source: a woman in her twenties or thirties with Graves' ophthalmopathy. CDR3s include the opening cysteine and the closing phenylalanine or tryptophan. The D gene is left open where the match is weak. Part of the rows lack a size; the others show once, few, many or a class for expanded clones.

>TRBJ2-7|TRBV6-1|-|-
TGTGCCAGCGGCCCCACAGGGCCCTACGAGCAGTACTTC
CASGPTGPYEQYF
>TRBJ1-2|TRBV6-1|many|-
TGTGCCAGCAGTGAAGCGCGGCACTATGGCTACACCTTC
CASSEARHYGYTF
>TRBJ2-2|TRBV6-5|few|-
TGTGCCAGCAGTTACCAGGGATCTCCGCACACCGGGGAGCTGTTTTTT
CASSYQGSPHTGELFF
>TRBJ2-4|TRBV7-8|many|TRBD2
TGTGCCAGCAGCCCCGACGGGGCTAGCGGGACTTACAAAAACATTCAGTACTTC
CASSPDGASGTYKNIQYF
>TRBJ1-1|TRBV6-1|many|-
TGTGCCAGCAGACCTGAGGGGAAAACTGAAGCTTTCTTT
CASRPEGKTEAFF
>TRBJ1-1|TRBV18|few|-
TGTGCCAGCTCACCACCGTCCCGGGGATTTAACACTGAAGCTTTCTTT
CASSPPSRGFNTEAFF
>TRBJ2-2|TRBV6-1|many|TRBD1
TGTGCCAGCAGCCGGGACAGCAACACCGGGGAGCTGTTTTTT
CASSRDSNTGELFF
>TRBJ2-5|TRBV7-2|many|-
TGTGCCAGCAGCTGGGGTCAAGAGACCCAGTACTTC
CASSWGQETQYF
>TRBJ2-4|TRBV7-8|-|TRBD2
TGTGCCAGCGCTCCCGGAAGCGGGAGTAAAAACATTCAGTACTTC
CASAPGSGSKNIQYF
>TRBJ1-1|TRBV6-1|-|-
TGTGCCAGCGGGGAGGGCCGGAACACTGAAGCTTTCTTT
CASGEGRNTEAFF
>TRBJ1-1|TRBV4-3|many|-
TGCGCCAGCAGCCAAGGGGGGCCGAACACTGAAGCTTTCTTT
CASSQGGPNTEAFF
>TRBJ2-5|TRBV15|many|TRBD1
TGTGCCACCAGCAGAGACCCGGGACAGGGGGCGCGGGAGACCCAGTACTTC
CATSRDPGQGARETQYF
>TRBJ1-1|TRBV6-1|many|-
TGTGCCATCCGGTCTTACACTGAAGCTTTCTTT
CAIRSYTEAFF
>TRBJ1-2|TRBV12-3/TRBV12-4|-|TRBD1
TGTGCCAGCAGTTTCTTGGCAGGGGGCGCGGGTGGCTACACCTTC
CASSFLAGGAGGYTF
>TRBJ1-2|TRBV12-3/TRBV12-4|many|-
TGTGCCAGCAGTCCCGCTGACACGAGCTACACCTTC
CASSPADTSYTF
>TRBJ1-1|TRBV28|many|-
TGTGCCAGCAGTTTTAGTCAGGGTGGAACTGAAGCTTTCTTT
CASSFSQGGTEAFF